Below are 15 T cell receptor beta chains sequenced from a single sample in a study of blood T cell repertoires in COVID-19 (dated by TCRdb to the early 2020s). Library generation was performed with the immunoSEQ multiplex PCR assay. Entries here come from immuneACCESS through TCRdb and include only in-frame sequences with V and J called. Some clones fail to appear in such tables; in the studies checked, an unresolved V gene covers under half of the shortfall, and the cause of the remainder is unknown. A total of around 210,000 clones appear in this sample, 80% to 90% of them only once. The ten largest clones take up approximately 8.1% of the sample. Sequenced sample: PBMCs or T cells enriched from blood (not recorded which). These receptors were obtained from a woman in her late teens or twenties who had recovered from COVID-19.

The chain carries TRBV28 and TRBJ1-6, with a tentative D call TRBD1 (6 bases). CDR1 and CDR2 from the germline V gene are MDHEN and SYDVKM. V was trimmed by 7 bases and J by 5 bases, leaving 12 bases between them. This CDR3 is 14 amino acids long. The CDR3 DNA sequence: TGTGCCAGCAAAACAGGGTTTAATAATTCACCCCTCCACTTT. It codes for CASKTGFNNSPLHF.

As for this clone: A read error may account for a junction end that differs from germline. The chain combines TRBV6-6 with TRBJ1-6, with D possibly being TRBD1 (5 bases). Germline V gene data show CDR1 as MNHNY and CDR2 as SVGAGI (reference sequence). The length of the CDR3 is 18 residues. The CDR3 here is CASSRRLYETADKSPLHF. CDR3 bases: TGTGCCAGCAGTCGCCGGCTATATGAGACAGCCGATAAATCACCCCTCCACTTT.

This chain's CDR3 is CASSQDYWSNYGYTF. The CDR3 DNA reads as TGTGCCAGCAGCCAAGATTACTGGTCCAACTATGGCTACACCTTC. The chain is built from TRBV3-1 (or the pseudogene TRBV3-2) and TRBJ1-2; no reliable D call. This CDR3 is built from 15 residues. From germline, CDR1 is LGHDT and CDR2 YNNKEL (reference sequence). Trimming shortened V by 0 bases and J by 2 bases, and 10 bases separated the two germline ends.

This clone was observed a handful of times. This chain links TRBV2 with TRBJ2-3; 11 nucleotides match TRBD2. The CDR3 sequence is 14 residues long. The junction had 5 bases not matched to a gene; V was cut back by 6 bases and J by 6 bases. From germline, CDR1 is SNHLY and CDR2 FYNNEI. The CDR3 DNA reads TGTGCCAGCAGAATAGCGGGGGGGCGGGATACGCAGTATTTT. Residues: CASRIAGGRDTQYF.

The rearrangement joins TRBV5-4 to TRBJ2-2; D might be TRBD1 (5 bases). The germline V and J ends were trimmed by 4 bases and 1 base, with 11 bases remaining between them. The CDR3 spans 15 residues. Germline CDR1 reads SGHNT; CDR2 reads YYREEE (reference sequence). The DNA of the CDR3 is TGTGCCAGCAGCCCCCGACAGATGAACACCGGGGAGCTGTTTTTT. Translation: CASSPRQMNTGELFF.

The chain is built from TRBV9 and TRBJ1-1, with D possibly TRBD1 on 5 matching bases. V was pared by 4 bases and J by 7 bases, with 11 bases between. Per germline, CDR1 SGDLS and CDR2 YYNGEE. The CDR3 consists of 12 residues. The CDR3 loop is CASSPRGLEAFF. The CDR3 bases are TGTGCCAGCAGCCCCCGGGGACTTGAAGCTTTCTTT.

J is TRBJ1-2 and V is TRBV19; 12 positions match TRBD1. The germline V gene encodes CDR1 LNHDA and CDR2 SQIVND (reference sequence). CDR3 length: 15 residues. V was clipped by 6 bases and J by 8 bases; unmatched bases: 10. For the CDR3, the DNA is TGTGCCAGTAGCGAAACCGGGACAGGGGGCGTGGGCTACACCTTC. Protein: CASSETGTGGVGYTF.

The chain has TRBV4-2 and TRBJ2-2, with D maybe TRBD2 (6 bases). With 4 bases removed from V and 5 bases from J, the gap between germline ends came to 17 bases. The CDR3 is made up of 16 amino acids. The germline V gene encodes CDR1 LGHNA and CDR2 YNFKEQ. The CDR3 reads CASSRTIRDSTGELFF. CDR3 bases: TGTGCCAGCAGCCGAACCATCCGGGACTCAACCGGGGAGCTGTTTTTT.

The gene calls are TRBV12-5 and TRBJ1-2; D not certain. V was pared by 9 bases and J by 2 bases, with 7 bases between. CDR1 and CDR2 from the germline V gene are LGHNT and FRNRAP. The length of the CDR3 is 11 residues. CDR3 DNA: TGTGCTAGCGGACTAAACTATGGCTACACCTTC. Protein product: CASGLNYGYTF.

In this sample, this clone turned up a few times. In DNA, the CDR3 is TGTGCCAGCAGCCAAGGGGGCCTTCGCGCTGAAGCTTTCTTT. It codes for CASSQGGLRAEAFF. The chain couples TRBV3-1 (or the pseudogene TRBV3-2) to TRBJ1-1, with D tentatively TRBD1 (5 bases). The V and J ends lost 1 base and 6 bases respectively, with 12 bases between them. CDR3 length equals 14 residues. Per the germline V gene, CDR1 is LGHDT and CDR2 is YNNKEL (reference sequence).

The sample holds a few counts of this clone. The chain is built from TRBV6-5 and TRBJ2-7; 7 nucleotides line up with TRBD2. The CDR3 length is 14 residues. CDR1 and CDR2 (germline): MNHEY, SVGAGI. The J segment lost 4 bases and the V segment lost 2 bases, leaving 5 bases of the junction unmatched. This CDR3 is CASSYGDYAYEQYF. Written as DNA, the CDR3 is TGTGCCAGCAGTTACGGGGACTACGCTTACGAGCAGTACTTC.

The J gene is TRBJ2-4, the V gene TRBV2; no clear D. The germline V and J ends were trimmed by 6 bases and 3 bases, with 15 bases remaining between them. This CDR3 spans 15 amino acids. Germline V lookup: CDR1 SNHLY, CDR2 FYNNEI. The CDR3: CASRVNSVGKNIQYF. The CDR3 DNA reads TGTGCCAGCAGGGTCAATTCGGTTGGCAAAAACATTCAGTACTTC.

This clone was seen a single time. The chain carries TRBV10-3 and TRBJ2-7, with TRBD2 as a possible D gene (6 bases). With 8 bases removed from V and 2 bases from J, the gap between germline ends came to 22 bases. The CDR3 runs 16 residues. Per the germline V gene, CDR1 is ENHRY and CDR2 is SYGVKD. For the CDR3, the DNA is TGTGCCATCCAGATGTCGGTGACCCCGGGGGCCTACGAGCAGTACTTC. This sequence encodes CAIQMSVTPGAYEQYF.

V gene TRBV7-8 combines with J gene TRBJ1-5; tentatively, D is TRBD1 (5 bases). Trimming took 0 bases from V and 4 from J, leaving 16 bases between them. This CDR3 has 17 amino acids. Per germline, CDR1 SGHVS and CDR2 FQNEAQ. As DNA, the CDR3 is TGTGCCAGCAGCTTAGCGCGCAATCGACAGAGTAATCAGCCCCAGCATTTT. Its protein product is CASSLARNRQSNQPQHF.

DNA of the CDR3: TGTGCCAGCAGCCCTTCACAGGGTTACTCCTACGAGCAGTACTTC. This codes for CASSPSQGYSYEQYF. This chain connects TRBV7-8 to TRBJ2-7; possible D gene TRBD1, 6 bases. The ends were cut back, 5 bases at V and 0 bases at J, with 14 bases in the middle. Germline V lookup: CDR1 SGHVS, CDR2 FQNEAQ. This CDR3 comprises 15 residues.